Following are 24 T cell receptor beta chains from one sample sequenced in a study of early T cells in non-severe SARS-CoV-2 infection. TCRdb re-derived calls from the 5' RACE reads in MiXCR, one entry per CDR3 protein. The table has 98,000 or so distinct CDR3 sequences, roughly 12% seen once; the top ten hold less than 3.5%. Input material: whole blood. These receptor sequences come from an adult who was a healthcare worker with PCR-confirmed SARS-CoV-2 infection or an uninfected control (not recorded which).

This clonotype was detected only a few times. The gene calls are TRBV11-2 and TRBJ2-3, with D maybe TRBD2 (6 bases). The CDR3 extends over 15 amino acids. With 0 bases removed from V and 2 bases from J, the gap between germline ends came to 9 bases. The germline gives CDR1 SGHAT, CDR2 FQNNGV. Here the CDR3 reads CASSLELALTDTQYF. In DNA, the CDR3 is TGTGCCAGCAGCTTAGAACTAGCCCTCACAGATACGCAGTATTTT.

This clonotype was picked up a small number of times. The rearrangement uses TRBV5-6 and TRBJ2-3; 11 positions agree with TRBD1. The V segment lost 3 bases and the J segment 3 bases; nucleotides outside the gene matches: 3. The CDR3 spans 15 residues. Germline CDR1 is SGHDT and CDR2 is YYEEEE. The CDR3 coding sequence is TGTGCCAGCAGCTCCGGGACAGGGGGAACAGATACGCAGTATTTT. Its protein product is CASSSGTGGTDTQYF.

This clonotype showed up many times. The chain joins TRBV9 to TRBJ1-3; D is unclear. There are 16 residues in the CDR3. Trimming cost V 4 bases and J 4 bases, with 18 bases left between them. CDR1 SGDLS and CDR2 YYNGEE come from the germline V gene. CDR3 in DNA: TGTGCCAGCAGCTTCGGAGGATTAAACGGCGGAAACACCATATATTTT. Residues: CASSFGGLNGGNTIYF.

Written as DNA, the CDR3 is TGCAGTGCGACCCGAGCGGGGCCAAATTACGAGCAGTACTTC. Translation gives CSATRAGPNYEQYF. The V gene is TRBV20-1, the J gene TRBJ2-7; 7 bases line up with TRBD2. CDR3 length equals 14 residues. Germline V lookup: CDR1 DFQATT, CDR2 SNEGSKA (reference sequence). V shed 6 bases, J shed 4 bases, and the junction held 12 bases outside the gene matches.

The rearrangement links TRBV11-3 to TRBJ1-1; D is unclear. From germline, CDR1 is SGHNT and CDR2 YENEEA. Trimming pared 7 bases from V and 0 bases from J, leaving 12 bases between. This CDR3 has 14 amino acids. The CDR3, as DNA: TGTGCCAGCAACCCGACGGGCTTGAACACTGAAGCTTTCTTT. This translates into CASNPTGLNTEAFF. The full variable domain, with the rest looked up from reference TRBV11-3 and TRBJ1-1, is EAGVVQSPRYKIIEKKQPVAFWCNPISGHNTLYWYLQNLGQGPELLIRYENEEAVDDSQLPKDRFSAERLKGVDSTLKIQPAELGDSAVYLCASNPTGLNTEAFFGQGTRLTVV.

V gene TRBV5-1 combines with J gene TRBJ2-7, with D hard to call. Looked up from germline, CDR1 is SGHRS and CDR2 is YFSETQ. Trimming took off 9 bases at V and 0 bases at J, with 7 bases between the two ends. This CDR3 has 11 residues. In DNA, the CDR3 is TGCGCCATGGACCGCTCCTACGAGCAGTACTTC. Translated: CAMDRSYEQYF.

The V gene is TRBV7-3, the J gene TRBJ2-2; 9 nucleotides match TRBD1. V shed 0 bases, J shed 7 bases, and the junction held 6 bases outside the gene matches. This CDR3 region has 16 residues. Germline CDR1 reads SGHTA; CDR2 reads FQGTGA. The CDR3 here is CASSLTGQGFGGELFF. CDR3 DNA sequence: TGTGCCAGCAGCTTAACGGGACAGGGATTTGGCGGGGAGCTGTTTTTT.

The V and J genes are TRBV28 and TRBJ2-2; D not resolved. CDR1 and CDR2 (germline): MDHEN, SYDVKM. Trimming left V 7 bases short and J 0 bases short, with 12 bases between. The CDR3 contains 15 residues. The CDR3 DNA sequence: TGTGCCAGCACCCTGGTAGGATCGAACACCGGGGAGCTGTTTTTT. It encodes CASTLVGSNTGELFF.

The sample holds a few counts of this clonotype. The chain uses TRBV7-9 and TRBJ2-7; no clear D. There are 12 residues in the CDR3. Germline assignment: CDR1 SEHNR and CDR2 FQNEAQ (reference sequence). V was shortened by 2 bases and J by 2 bases, with 4 bases between the two germline ends. The CDR3 sequence is CASSLLPYEQYF. The CDR3 bases are TGTGCCAGCAGCTTACTCCCCTACGAGCAGTACTTC.

The chain uses TRBV9 and TRBJ1-4; D not certain. This CDR3 comprises 13 residues. Germline CDR1 is SGDLS and CDR2 is YYNGEE. V lost 9 bases to trimming and J lost 0 bases, with 9 bases between them. CDR3: CAIPKTTNEKLFF. Here the CDR3 DNA reads TGTGCCATCCCAAAAACAACTAATGAAAAACTGTTTTTT.

The CDR3 coding sequence is TGCACCATCTCTAACAGCTACAATGAGCAGTTCTTC. Residues: CTISNSYNEQFF. The rearrangement links TRBV29-1 to TRBJ2-1; no definite D call. From germline, CDR1 is SQVTM and CDR2 ANQGSEA. This CDR3 spans 12 amino acids.

This clonotype occurred a few times. V is TRBV10-2 and J is TRBJ2-7, with 11 bases fitting TRBD2. This CDR3 is 16 amino acids long. In germline, CDR1 is WSHSY, CDR2 SAAADI. With V trimmed by 0 bases and J by 5 bases, 6 bases remained unmatched. The CDR3 DNA sequence: TGCGCCAGCAGTGAGTCAAGACTAGCGGGATACGACGAGCAGTACTTC. It translates to CASSESRLAGYDEQYF.

This clonotype has more than one count but fewer than ten. The chain joins TRBV10-3 to TRBJ2-7; D remains ambiguous. Germline V gene data show CDR1 as ENHRY and CDR2 as SYGVKD. The CDR3 length is 12 residues. V shed 3 bases and J shed 5 bases, with 8 bases lying between them. The CDR3 loop is CAISDRSDEQYF. CDR3 bases: TGTGCCATCAGTGACAGATCGGACGAGCAGTACTTC.

This clonotype was recorded a few times. The chain combines TRBV3-1 with TRBJ2-5; 10 bases align to TRBD2. This CDR3 is 17 amino acids long. The germline CDR1 and CDR2 sequences are LGHDT and YNNKEL (reference sequence). J was trimmed by 1 base and V by 0 bases; bases with no gene match: 5. The CDR3 here is CASSQERTSGLQETQYF. The CDR3, as DNA: TGTGCCAGCAGCCAAGAAAGGACTAGCGGCCTCCAAGAGACCCAGTACTTC.

The chain joins TRBV2 to TRBJ1-4, with D possibly TRBD1 on 5 matching bases. Germline V gene data show CDR1 as SNHLY and CDR2 as FYNNEI. V was pared by 6 bases and J by 8 bases, with 10 bases between. This CDR3 spans 12 amino acids. The CDR3 region has the DNA TGTGCCAGCAGCGGGTCAGGGGAAAAACTGTTTTTT. As protein: CASSGSGEKLFF.

The chain is built from TRBV28 and TRBJ1-5; 8 positions match TRBD1. Trimming took 5 bases from V and 6 from J; bases not matched to a gene: 30. Germline lookup yields CDR1 MDHEN and CDR2 SYDVKM. There are 22 residues in the CDR3. The CDR3 is CASSPTQGAPRQAPPLSQPQHF. The CDR3 DNA sequence: TGTGCCAGCAGTCCTACTCAGGGGGCGCCCAGACAAGCACCCCCACTAAGTCAGCCCCAGCATTTT.

This clonotype was recorded many times. The chain uses TRBV5-1 and TRBJ1-1; no definite D call. This CDR3 has 13 amino acids. Germline-derived CDR1 and CDR2 are SGHRS and YFSETQ. Trimming pared 0 bases from V and 1 base from J, leaving 4 bases between. CDR3 nucleotides: TGCGCCAGCAGCTTGGTATCGAACACTGAAGCTTTCTTT. Protein sequence: CASSLVSNTEAFF.

This clonotype has more than one count but fewer than ten. The chain couples TRBV5-6 to TRBJ2-4, with D unresolved. Germline V gene sequence: CDR1 SGHDT, CDR2 YYEEEE. The CDR3 runs 12 residues. V was clipped by 4 bases and J by 5 bases, with 7 bases between them. In nucleotides, the CDR3 is TGTGCCAGCAGCATAGCAGAAAACATTCAGTACTTC. Its protein is CASSIAENIQYF.

In its sample, this clonotype was seen a few times. V gene TRBV5-1 combines with J gene TRBJ1-6; D remains ambiguous. This CDR3 comprises 14 residues. V lost 0 bases to trimming and J lost 7 bases, with 8 bases between them. Germline CDR1 and CDR2: SGHRS and YFSETQ. In DNA, the CDR3 is TGCGCCAGCAGCTTGGACGGGCTGAATTCACCCCTCCACTTT. Its protein product is CASSLDGLNSPLHF. The whole variable domain, filled in from reference TRBV5-1 and TRBJ1-6, reads KAGVTQTPRYLIKTRGQQVTLSCSPISGHRSVSWYQQTPGQGLQFLFEYFSETQRNKGNFPGRFSGRQFSNSRSEMNVSTLELGDSALYLCASSLDGLNSPLHFGNGTRLTVT.

The J gene is TRBJ2-1, the V gene TRBV5-1; TRBD2 is a possible D gene (6 bases). The germline V gene has CDR1 SGHRS and CDR2 YFSETQ. V was clipped by 4 bases and J by 7 bases, with 12 bases between them. The CDR3 totals 13 residues. For the CDR3, the DNA is TGCGCCAGCAGCCTGACTAGGATGAATGAGCAGTTCTTC. This gives the protein CASSLTRMNEQFF.

This clonotype was recorded many times. The chain uses TRBV11-2 and TRBJ1-1, with D possibly matching TRBD1 (6 bases). This CDR3 is built from 15 residues. Germline V gene lookup returns CDR1 SGHAT and CDR2 FQNNGV. V lost 5 bases, J lost 0 bases, and 13 bases lay in between. CDR3 protein: CASSAGQLMNTEAFF. The DNA of the CDR3 is TGTGCCAGCAGCGCCGGACAGCTCATGAACACTGAAGCTTTCTTT.

This chain connects TRBV15 to TRBJ2-1, with 7 bases identical to TRBD1. The V gene end was trimmed by 1 base and the J gene end by 8 bases; junction bases not matched to a gene: 5. The germline CDR1 and CDR2 sequences are LNHNV and YYDKDF (reference sequence). The CDR3 sequence is 14 residues long. The CDR3 spells CATSRADRADEQFF. CDR3 sequence (DNA): TGTGCCACCAGCAGAGCCGACAGGGCGGATGAGCAGTTCTTC.

The chain joins TRBV18 to TRBJ1-5; 8 positions agree with TRBD1. Germline trimming cut 3 bases from V and 3 bases from J; bases unmatched to any gene: 4. Germline V lookup: CDR1 KGHSH, CDR2 LQKENI. The CDR3 is 15 residues long. CDR3 amino acids: CASSPADRVNQPQHF. CDR3 DNA sequence: TGTGCCAGCTCACCCGCGGACAGGGTCAATCAGCCCCAGCATTTT.

There are a few counts of this clonotype. CDR3 DNA: TGTGCCAGCAGCTTAGCCACAGGGGCCCTGGACGGAAAACTGTTTTTT. It codes for CASSLATGALDGKLFF. This chain links TRBV7-6 with TRBJ1-4, with 7 bases matching TRBD1. The J segment lost 10 bases and the V segment lost 0 bases, leaving 11 bases of the junction unmatched. Germline assignment: CDR1 SGHVS and CDR2 FNYEAQ. The CDR3 extends over 16 amino acids.